One and the same sample provided the 21 T cell receptor beta chains below, sequenced in a study of spatial heterogeneity in lung cancer. Findings of the study overall: Within tumors, counts of expanded alpha and beta TCRs tracked tumor mutation counts.

The time point here: sample taken at primary tumor resection. The antigens of these receptors remain unknown. MiXCR, run by TCRdb on the 5' RACE reads, gives a single entry per CDR3 protein. The sample lists around 26,000 distinct CDR3 sequences, around 8.8% seen once, with 7.7% in the top ten. The starting material was lung tumor tissue, obtained at surgery. The receptors come from a male donor with early-stage non-small cell lung cancer.

In this sample, this clonotype turned up a few times. The rearrangement joins TRBV5-1 to TRBJ2-7, with 13 bases that match TRBD2. Germline V gene sequence: CDR1 SGHRS, CDR2 YFSETQ. J gave up 7 bases and V 7 bases, and 8 bases lay outside the gene matches. The CDR3 has 14 residues. The CDR3 is CASGTSGALGEQYF. The DNA for the CDR3 is TGCGCCAGCGGGACTAGCGGGGCCCTCGGTGAGCAGTACTTC.

This clonotype was found many times. This sequence joins TRBV6-2 or TRBV6-3 and TRBJ2-3, with TRBD2 matching over 10 bases. Per germline, CDR1 MNHEY and CDR2 SVGEGT. The length of the CDR3 is 15 residues. Trimming removed 2 bases from V and 2 bases from J; junction bases left unmatched: 1. CDR3 loop: CASSYGTSVTDTQYF. In DNA, the CDR3 is TGTGCCAGCAGTTACGGGACTAGCGTCACAGATACGCAGTATTTT.

In its sample, this clonotype was seen many times. The chain has TRBV4-3 and TRBJ2-5, with TRBD2 matching over 10 bases. J gave up 1 base and V 5 bases, and 13 bases lay outside the gene matches. Per the germline V gene, CDR1 is LGHNA and CDR2 is YSLEER. This CDR3 contains 18 residues. The CDR3 spells CASSSRTSGGTFQETQYF. CDR3 coding DNA: TGCGCCAGCAGCTCTCGGACTAGCGGCGGCACTTTCCAAGAGACCCAGTACTTC.

The sample holds many counts of this clonotype. The genes are TRBV28 and TRBJ2-3, with D uncertain. V was trimmed by 6 bases and J by 0 bases, leaving 10 bases between them. The CDR3 loop spans 14 amino acids. Germline values: CDR1 MDHEN, CDR2 SYDVKM. CDR3 in DNA: TGTGCCAGCAGCCCCACCGGAAGCACAGATACGCAGTATTTT. Translating it yields CASSPTGSTDTQYF.

By share of the sample, this clonotype is medium-sized. The CDR3 DNA reads TGTGCCAGCAGCCCGGTTGCAAGGGATACGCAGTATTTT. It codes for CASSPVARDTQYF. The chain employs TRBV28 and TRBJ2-3; unclear D gene. Germline values: CDR1 MDHEN, CDR2 SYDVKM. The CDR3 length is 13 residues. Trimming took 6 bases from V and 6 from J, leaving 13 bases between them.

This clonotype was counted between two and nine times. This chain links TRBV7-8 with TRBJ1-6; 7 positions match TRBD1. Germline values: CDR1 SGHVS, CDR2 FQNEAQ. The CDR3 spans 16 residues. V lost 4 bases to trimming and J lost 0 bases; unmatched junction nucleotides: 3. The CDR3 protein is CASSSGQSSYNSPLHF. CDR3 in DNA: TGTGCCAGCAGCTCGGGACAGAGCTCCTATAATTCACCCCTCCACTTT.

This clonotype was seen ten or more times. The rearrangement joins TRBV28 to TRBJ1-6; unclear D gene. Looked up from germline, CDR1 is MDHEN and CDR2 is SYDVKM. Trimming took off 4 bases at V and 10 bases at J, with 14 bases between the two ends. The CDR3 is 14 residues long. CDR3: CASSSDTDLSPLHF. The CDR3 region has the DNA TGTGCCAGCAGTTCTGACACAGACCTCTCACCCCTCCACTTT.

This clonotype was counted at least ten times. CDR3 residues: CASSLYGTQGNTIYF. In DNA form, the CDR3 reads TGCGCCAGCAGCCTATACGGGACACAGGGAAACACCATATATTTT. The chain employs TRBV5-1 and TRBJ1-3; tentative D call: TRBD1 (6 bases). CDR3 length equals 15 residues. The V and J ends lost 4 bases and 4 bases respectively, with 15 bases between them. In germline, CDR1 is SGHRS, CDR2 YFSETQ.

This clonotype was picked up many times. The chain carries TRBV7-2 and TRBJ2-7; D may match TRBD1 or TRBD2 (5 bases each). There are 14 residues in the CDR3. Germline V lookup: CDR1 SGHTA, CDR2 FQGNSA. Trimming left V 5 bases short and J 3 bases short, with 14 bases between. CDR3 DNA: TGTGCCAGCAGCCCGGCCGGGACGGTCTACGAGCAGTACTTC. Protein sequence: CASSPAGTVYEQYF.

This clonotype has ten or more counts. The rearrangement links TRBV20-1 to TRBJ1-5; D is unresolved. Germline CDR1 and CDR2: DFQATT and SNEGSKA (reference sequence). The CDR3 has 13 amino acids. Trimming removed 3 bases from V and 6 bases from J, with 12 bases in between. The DNA of the CDR3 is TGCAGTGCTAGGGCCGGGTTGGTTCAGCCCCAGCATTTT. Translated: CSARAGLVQPQHF.

The chain is built from TRBV6-5 and TRBJ1-6, with 7 positions matching TRBD1. Germline trimming cut 4 bases from V and 7 bases from J; bases unmatched to any gene: 4. From germline, CDR1 is MNHEY and CDR2 SVGAGI. The CDR3 loop spans 14 amino acids. For the CDR3, the DNA is TGTGCCAGCAGTTGGGACAGTCCAAATTCACCCCTCCACTTT. Encoded protein: CASSWDSPNSPLHF.

This clonotype was counted many times. The V call is TRBV7-2, the J call TRBJ1-5; 12 nucleotides align to TRBD1. Per germline, CDR1 SGHTA and CDR2 FQGNSA. V was clipped by 1 base and J by 0 bases; unmatched bases: 4. The CDR3 has 18 amino acids. CDR3 nucleotides: TGTGCCAGCAGCTTAGACGGGACAGGGGGCCTTAGCAATCAGCCCCAGCATTTT. Protein product: CASSLDGTGGLSNQPQHF.

The gene calls are TRBV28 and TRBJ2-6; 9 bases are shared with TRBD2. The V gene's germline CDR1 is MDHEN and CDR2 SYDVKM. CDR3 length: 21 residues. With 5 bases clipped from V and 0 bases from J, the junction kept 17 bases outside the gene matches. The CDR3 DNA reads TGTGCCAGCAGTCCTGAGCGGGAGGAGTACCCACCTTCCTCTGGGGCCAACGTCCTGACTTTC. It encodes CASSPEREEYPPSSGANVLTF.

This clonotype showed up just a few times. This sequence joins TRBV19 and TRBJ1-6; no reliable D call. Germline-derived CDR1 and CDR2 are LNHDA and SQIVND (reference sequence). The CDR3 sequence is 14 residues long. Trimming removed 6 bases from V and 2 bases from J, with 8 bases in between. The CDR3 DNA reads as TGTGCCAGTAGCAGCAGTCCCTATAATTCACCCCTCCACTTT. Amino acid sequence: CASSSSPYNSPLHF.

This clonotype was detected a few times. The limits of the CDR3 on the DNA are not certain, so only TCRdb's listed CDR3 is given. The V and J genes are TRBV7-5 and TRBJ1-5. TRBV7-5 corresponds to a pseudogene. The CDR3 spans 16 residues, counting both ends. The CDR3 region is CISVPEAYNSRRSQHF.

Ten or more counts support this clonotype. The chain joins TRBV20-1 to TRBJ2-3; TRBD2 matches at 7 bases. This CDR3 contains 13 residues. Trimming took 6 bases from V and 4 from J; bases not matched to a gene: 7. Germline CDR1 DFQATT, CDR2 SNEGSKA (reference sequence). DNA for the CDR3: TGCAGTGCCTTCAAGCGGGGCCCAGATACGCAGTATTTT. Amino acids: CSAFKRGPDTQYF.

This clonotype occurred many times. This chain joins TRBV7-2 and TRBJ2-7, with D maybe TRBD2 (6 bases). Trimming stripped 3 bases from V and 1 base from J, with 13 bases between. The CDR3 runs to 15 residues. Germline V gives CDR1 SGHTA, CDR2 FQGNSA. DNA of the CDR3: TGTGCCAGCAGCTTTTCGGGACTCAAATCCTACGAGCAGTACTTC. Translation: CASSFSGLKSYEQYF.

This clonotype was seen more than once but under ten times. The V gene is TRBV7-2, the J gene TRBJ2-7; no clear D. CDR1 and CDR2 (germline): SGHTA, FQGNSA. V shed 0 bases and J shed 3 bases, with 15 bases lying between them. This CDR3 has 16 amino acids. CDR3 in DNA: TGTGCCAGCAGCTTAGCCCCTCCTCCGACGAACTACGAGCAGTACTTC. Residues: CASSLAPPPTNYEQYF.

The chain joins TRBV6-5 to TRBJ1-1, with 7 bases that match TRBD1. Germline V gene lookup returns CDR1 MNHEY and CDR2 SVGAGI. V gave up 6 bases and J gave up 6 bases; unmatched junction bases: 10. The CDR3 spans 14 residues. CDR3 in amino acids: CASSPRTGAPEAFF. CDR3 DNA sequence: TGTGCCAGCAGCCCCCGAACAGGGGCGCCTGAAGCTTTCTTT.

The rearrangement joins TRBV20-1 to TRBJ2-3; a weak D match, TRBD1 (6 bases). Germline V gives CDR1 DFQATT, CDR2 SNEGSKA (reference sequence). V lost 4 bases and J 2 bases, leaving 16 bases between the germline ends. The CDR3 consists of 15 residues. CDR3 in DNA: TGCAGTGCTATCTTCGACAGGCCTACCACAGATACGCAGTATTTT. Protein product: CSAIFDRPTTDTQYF.

This clonotype was counted between two and nine times. CDR3 in amino acids: CASSFFAGRTDTQYF. As DNA, the CDR3 is TGTGCCAGCAGTTTTTTCGCGGGACGCACAGATACGCAGTATTTT. The V call is TRBV12-3 or TRBV12-4, the J call TRBJ2-3; weak D call: TRBD2 (6 bases). Between the trimmed V and J ends, which lost 3 bases and 1 base, there was a span of 11 bases. The CDR3 extends over 15 amino acids.